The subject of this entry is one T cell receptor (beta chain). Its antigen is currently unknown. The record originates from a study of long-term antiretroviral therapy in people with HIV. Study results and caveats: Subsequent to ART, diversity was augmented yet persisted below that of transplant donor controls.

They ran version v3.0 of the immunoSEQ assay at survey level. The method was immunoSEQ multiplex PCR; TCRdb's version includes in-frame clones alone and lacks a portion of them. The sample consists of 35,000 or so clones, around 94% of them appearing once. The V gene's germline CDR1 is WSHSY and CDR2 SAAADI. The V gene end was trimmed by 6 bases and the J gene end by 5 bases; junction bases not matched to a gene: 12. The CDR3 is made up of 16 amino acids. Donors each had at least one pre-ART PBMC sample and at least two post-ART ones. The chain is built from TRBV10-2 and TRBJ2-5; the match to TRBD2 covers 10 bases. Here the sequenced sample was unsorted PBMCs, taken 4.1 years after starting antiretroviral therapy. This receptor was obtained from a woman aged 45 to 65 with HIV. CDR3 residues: CASRLAGGGTGETQYF. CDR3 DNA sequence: TGCGCCAGCAGATTAGCGGGGGGCGGTACCGGGGAGACCCAGTACTTC.